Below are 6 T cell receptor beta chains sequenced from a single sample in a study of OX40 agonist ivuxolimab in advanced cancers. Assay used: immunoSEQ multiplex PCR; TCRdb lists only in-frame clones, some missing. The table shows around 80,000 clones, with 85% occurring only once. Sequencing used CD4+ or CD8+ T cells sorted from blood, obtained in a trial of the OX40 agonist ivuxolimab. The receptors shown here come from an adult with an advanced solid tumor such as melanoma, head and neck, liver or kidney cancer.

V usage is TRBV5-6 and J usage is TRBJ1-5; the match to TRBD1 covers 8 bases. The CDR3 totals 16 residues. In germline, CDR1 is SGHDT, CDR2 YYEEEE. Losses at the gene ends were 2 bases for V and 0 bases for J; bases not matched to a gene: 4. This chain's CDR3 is CASSFTGGGSNQPQHF. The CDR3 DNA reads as TGTGCCAGCAGCTTTACAGGGGGAGGTAGCAATCAGCCCCAGCATTTT.

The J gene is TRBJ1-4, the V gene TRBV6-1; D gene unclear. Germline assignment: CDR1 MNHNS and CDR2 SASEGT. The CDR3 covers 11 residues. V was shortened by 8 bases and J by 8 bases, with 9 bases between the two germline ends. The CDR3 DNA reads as TGTGCCAGCTACTCAAGGGAAAAACTGTTTTTT. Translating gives CASYSREKLFF.

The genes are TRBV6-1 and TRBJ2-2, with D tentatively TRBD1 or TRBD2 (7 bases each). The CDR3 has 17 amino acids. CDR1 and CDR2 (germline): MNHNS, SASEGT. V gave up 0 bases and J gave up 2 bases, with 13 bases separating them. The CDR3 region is CASSEAGGGGNTGELFF. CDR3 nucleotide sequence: TGTGCCAGCAGTGAAGCGGGAGGGGGCGGTAACACCGGGGAGCTGTTTTTT.

The CDR3 DNA reads TGTGCCAGCAGTTTAGTCACCAGCCGGACAGGGAGGAACACTGAAGCTTTCTTT. This translates into CASSLVTSRTGRNTEAFF. The chain recombines TRBV28 with TRBJ1-1, with 8 bases lining up with TRBD1. V gave up 2 bases and J gave up 1 base; unmatched junction bases: 12. The CDR3 loop spans 18 amino acids. Germline V gives CDR1 MDHEN, CDR2 SYDVKM. Using reference TRBV28 and TRBJ1-1 for the parts outside the CDR3, the full variable domain is DVKVTQSSRYLVKRTGEKVFLECVQDMDHENMFWYRQDPGLGLRLIYFSYDVKMKEKGDIPEGYSVSREKKERFSLILESASTNQTSMYLCASSLVTSRTGRNTEAFFGQGTRLTVV.

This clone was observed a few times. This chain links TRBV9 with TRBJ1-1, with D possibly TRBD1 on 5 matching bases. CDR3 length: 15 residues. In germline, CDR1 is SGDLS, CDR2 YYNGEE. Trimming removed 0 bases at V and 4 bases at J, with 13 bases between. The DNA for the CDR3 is TGTGCCAGCAGCGTAGTGGACACCTTTGGCACTGAAGCTTTCTTT. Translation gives CASSVVDTFGTEAFF.

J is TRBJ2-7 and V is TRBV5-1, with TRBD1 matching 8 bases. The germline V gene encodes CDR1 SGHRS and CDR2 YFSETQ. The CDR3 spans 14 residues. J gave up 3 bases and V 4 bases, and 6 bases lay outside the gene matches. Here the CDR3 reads CASSQDRVGYEQYF. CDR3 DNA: TGCGCCAGCAGCCAGGACAGGGTCGGCTACGAGCAGTACTTC.